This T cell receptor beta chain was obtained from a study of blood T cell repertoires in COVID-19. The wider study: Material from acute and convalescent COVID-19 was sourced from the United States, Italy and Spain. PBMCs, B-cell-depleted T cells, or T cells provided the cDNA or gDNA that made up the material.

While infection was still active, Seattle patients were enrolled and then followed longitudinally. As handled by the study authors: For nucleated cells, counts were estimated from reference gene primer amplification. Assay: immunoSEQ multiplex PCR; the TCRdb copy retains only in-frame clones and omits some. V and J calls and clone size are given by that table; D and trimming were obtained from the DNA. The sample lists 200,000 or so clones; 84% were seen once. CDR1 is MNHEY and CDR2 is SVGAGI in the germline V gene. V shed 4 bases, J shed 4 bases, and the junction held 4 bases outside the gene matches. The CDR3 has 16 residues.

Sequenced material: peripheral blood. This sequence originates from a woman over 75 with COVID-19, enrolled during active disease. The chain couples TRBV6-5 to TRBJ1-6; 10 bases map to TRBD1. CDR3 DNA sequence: TGTGCCAGCAGTTTTGACAGGGGGCTTTATAATTCACCCCTCCACTTT. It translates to CASSFDRGLYNSPLHF.